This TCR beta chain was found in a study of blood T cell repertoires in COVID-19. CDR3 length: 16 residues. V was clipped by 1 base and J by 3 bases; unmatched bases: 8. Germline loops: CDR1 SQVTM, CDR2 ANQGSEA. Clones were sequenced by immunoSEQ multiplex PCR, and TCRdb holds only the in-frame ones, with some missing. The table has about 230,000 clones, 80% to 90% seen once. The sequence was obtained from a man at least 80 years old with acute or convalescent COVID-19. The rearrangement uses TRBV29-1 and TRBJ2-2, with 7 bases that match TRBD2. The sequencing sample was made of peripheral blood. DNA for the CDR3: TGCAGCGTTGAAGGAGAGGCTAGCGGTTACACCGGGGAGCTGTTTTTT. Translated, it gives CSVEGEASGYTGELFF.